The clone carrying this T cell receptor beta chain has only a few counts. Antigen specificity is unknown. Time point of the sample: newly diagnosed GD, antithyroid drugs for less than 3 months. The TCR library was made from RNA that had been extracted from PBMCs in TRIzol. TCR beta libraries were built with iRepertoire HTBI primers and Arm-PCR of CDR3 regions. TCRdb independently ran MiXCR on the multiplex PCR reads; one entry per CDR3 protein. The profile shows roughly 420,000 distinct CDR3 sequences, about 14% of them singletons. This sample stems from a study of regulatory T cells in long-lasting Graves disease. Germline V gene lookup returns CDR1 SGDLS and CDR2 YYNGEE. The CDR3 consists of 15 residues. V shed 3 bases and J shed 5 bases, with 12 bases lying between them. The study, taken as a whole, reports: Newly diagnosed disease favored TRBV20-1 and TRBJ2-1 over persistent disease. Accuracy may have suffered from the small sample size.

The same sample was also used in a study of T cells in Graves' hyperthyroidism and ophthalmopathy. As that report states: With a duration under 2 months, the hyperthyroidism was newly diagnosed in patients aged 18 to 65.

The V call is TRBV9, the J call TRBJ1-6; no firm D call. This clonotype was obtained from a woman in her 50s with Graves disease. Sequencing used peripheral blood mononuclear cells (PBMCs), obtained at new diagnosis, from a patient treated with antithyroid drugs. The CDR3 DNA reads TGTGCCAGCAGCGCCGCGTGGGGAGATAATTCACCCCTCCACTTT. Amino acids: CASSAAWGDNSPLHF.